Shown below are 14 T cell receptor beta chains from a single sample sequenced in a study of T cell responses to AZD1222 COVID-19 vaccine. Assay: immunoSEQ multiplex PCR; the TCRdb copy retains only in-frame clones and omits some. Of 80,000 to 95,000 clones listed, approximately 82% are singletons. The specimen comprised peripheral blood, sampled on day 0 of AZD1222 vaccination. The receptor source for this set is an adult in good health.

This chain uses TRBV29-1 with TRBJ1-4; unclear D gene. The V gene lost 4 bases and the J gene lost 5 bases, with 11 bases spanning the gap. CDR1 SQVTM and CDR2 ANQGSEA come from the germline V gene. The CDR3 is 13 amino acids. In DNA form, the CDR3 reads TGCAGCGTTGTATGGTTGAAGAATGAAAAACTGTTTTTT. Protein sequence: CSVVWLKNEKLFF.

This clone came up a few times. The chain has TRBV7-2 and TRBJ2-1; TRBD1 might be the D (5 bases). The CDR3 loop spans 13 amino acids. V shed 3 bases and J shed 6 bases, with 9 bases lying between them. Germline CDR1 and CDR2: SGHTA and FQGNSA. The CDR3 sequence: CASSFTQGNEQFF. The CDR3 coding sequence is TGTGCCAGCAGCTTCACCCAGGGCAATGAGCAGTTCTTC.

The V gene is TRBV21-1, the J gene TRBJ2-7; the table names TRBD1, a call not compared with the DNA. TRBV21-1 is listed as a pseudogene. The CDR3 is made up of 15 amino acids. The CDR3 spells CASSARDSNSYEQYF. The CDR3 coding sequence is TGTGCCAGCAGCGCCCGGGACAGCAACTCCTACGAGCAGTACTTC.

This chain connects TRBV27 to TRBJ2-2; D not resolved. CDR1 is MNHEY and CDR2 is SMNVEV in the germline V gene (reference sequence). V shed 6 bases and J shed 1 base, with 9 bases lying between them. CDR3 size: 14 residues. The DNA of the CDR3 is TGTGCCAGCAGGCGGTATCGGAACACCGGGGAGCTGTTTTTT. This sequence encodes CASRRYRNTGELFF.

The chain has TRBV4-2 and TRBJ1-4; D gene unclear. This CDR3 is built from 15 residues. V was trimmed by 2 bases and J by 8 bases, leaving 15 bases between them. Looked up from germline, CDR1 is LGHNA and CDR2 is YNFKEQ. The CDR3 bases are TGTGCCAGCAGCCAACAGCGGGGTGATGGGGAAAAACTGTTTTTT. The encoded protein is CASSQQRGDGEKLFF.

The V gene is TRBV6-5, the J gene TRBJ2-5; no clear D gene. Germline lookup yields CDR1 MNHEY and CDR2 SVGAGI. V was clipped by 6 bases and J by 3 bases, with 8 bases between them. The CDR3 length is 12 residues. CDR3 bases: TGTGCCAGCAGGGGGTCAGAAGAGACCCAGTACTTC. Protein sequence: CASRGSEETQYF.

This clone showed up just once. This sequence joins TRBV7-8 and TRBJ2-1; tentatively, D is TRBD2 (6 bases). There are 13 residues in the CDR3. The germline gives CDR1 SGHVS, CDR2 FQNEAQ. Trimming pared 5 bases from V and 10 bases from J, leaving 15 bases between. The CDR3 here is CASSLGLNQEQFF. CDR3 DNA sequence: TGTGCCAGCAGCCTTGGACTAAACCAGGAGCAGTTCTTC.

CDR3 sequence: CASSLGEGSYNEQFF. The CDR3 bases are TGTGCCAGCAGCTTAGGGGAGGGGTCCTACAATGAGCAGTTCTTC. The rearrangement joins TRBV11-3 to TRBJ2-1; 7 bases fit TRBD2. V lost 1 base and J lost 1; bases outside the gene matches: 1. The CDR3 is made up of 15 amino acids. Germline CDR1 is SGHNT and CDR2 is YENEEA. The variable domain in full, completed from reference TRBV11-3 and TRBJ2-1, reads EAGVVQSPRYKIIEKKQPVAFWCNPISGHNTLYWYLQNLGQGPELLIRYENEEAVDDSQLPKDRFSAERLKGVDSTLKIQPAELGDSAVYLCASSLGEGSYNEQFFGPGTRLTVL.

The rearrangement joins TRBV10-3 to TRBJ2-5; 8 bases map to TRBD1. CDR1 is ENHRY, CDR2 SYGVKD, per germline. This CDR3 has 14 amino acids. The V gene end was trimmed by 6 bases and the J gene end by 1 base; junction bases not matched to a gene: 4. CDR3 coding DNA: TGTGCCATCAGGACCGACAGGGGCCAAGAGACCCAGTACTTC. Its protein product is CAIRTDRGQETQYF.

The gene calls are TRBV7-9 and TRBJ1-1; D remains unclear. This CDR3 comprises 13 residues. The germline V and J ends were trimmed by 8 bases and 4 bases, with 14 bases remaining between them. Germline V gene data show CDR1 as SEHNR and CDR2 as FQNEAQ (reference sequence). CDR3 residues: CASGRAAGTEAFF. The DNA for the CDR3 is TGTGCCAGCGGACGGGCCGCTGGCACTGAAGCTTTCTTT.

CDR3 nucleotides: TGTGCCAGCAGCTTAGATTTCGGCCAGAGCACAGATACGCAGTATTTT. Protein sequence: CASSLDFGQSTDTQYF. The chain has TRBV7-9 and TRBJ2-3; D gene unclear. V was cut by 1 base and J by 0 bases, with 11 bases left in between. The CDR3 runs to 16 residues. CDR1 is SEHNR, CDR2 FQNEAQ, per germline (reference sequence).

The V and J genes are TRBV5-1 and TRBJ2-1, with 10 bases fitting TRBD1. The CDR3 is made up of 15 amino acids. Germline CDR1 reads SGHRS; CDR2 reads YFSETQ. Trimming at V came to 2 bases and at J to 3 bases, leaving 2 bases not matched to a gene. This CDR3 is CASSFRTGGYNEQFF. The CDR3, as DNA: TGCGCCAGCAGCTTCCGGACAGGGGGCTACAATGAGCAGTTCTTC.

CDR3 in DNA: TGTGCCTCATGGAAAGGGATGAGAGGAGTCTATGGCTACACCTTC. Translated: CASWKGMRGVYGYTF. The chain links TRBV30 to TRBJ1-2; no reliable D call. This CDR3 is 15 amino acids long. The germline V gene encodes CDR1 GTSNPN and CDR2 SVGIG (reference sequence). The ends were cut back, 7 bases at V and 4 bases at J, with 22 bases in the middle.

This chain links TRBV6-2 or TRBV6-3 with TRBJ2-3; D possibly corresponds to TRBD1 (5 bases). The CDR3 spans 14 residues. CDR1 and CDR2 from the germline V gene are MNHEY and SVGEGT. Between the trimmed V and J ends, which lost 2 bases and 2 bases, there was a span of 8 bases. The CDR3 coding sequence is TGTGCCAGCAGTTACGACAGATCCACAGATACGCAGTATTTT. This translates into CASSYDRSTDTQYF.